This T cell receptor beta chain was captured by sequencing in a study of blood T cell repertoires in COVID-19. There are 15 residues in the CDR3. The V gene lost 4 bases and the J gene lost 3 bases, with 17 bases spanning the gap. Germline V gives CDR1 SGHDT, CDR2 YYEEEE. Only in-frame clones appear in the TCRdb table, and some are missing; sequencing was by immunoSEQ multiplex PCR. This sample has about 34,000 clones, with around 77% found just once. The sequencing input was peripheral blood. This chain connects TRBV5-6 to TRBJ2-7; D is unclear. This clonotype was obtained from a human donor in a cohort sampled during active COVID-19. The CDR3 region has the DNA TGTGCCAGCAGCCGGTCCTCCTTACTCTACTACGAGCAGTACTTC. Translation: CASSRSSLLYYEQYF.